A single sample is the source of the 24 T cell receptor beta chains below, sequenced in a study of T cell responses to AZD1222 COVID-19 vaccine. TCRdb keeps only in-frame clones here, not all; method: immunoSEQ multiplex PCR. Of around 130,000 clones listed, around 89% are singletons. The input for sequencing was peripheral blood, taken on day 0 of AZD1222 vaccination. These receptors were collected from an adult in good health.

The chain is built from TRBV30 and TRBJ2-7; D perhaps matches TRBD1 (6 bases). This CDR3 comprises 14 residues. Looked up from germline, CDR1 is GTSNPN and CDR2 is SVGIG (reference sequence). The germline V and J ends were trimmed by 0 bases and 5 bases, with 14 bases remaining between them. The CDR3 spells CAWSVPGQGNEQYF. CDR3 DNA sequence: TGTGCCTGGAGTGTACCCGGGCAGGGGAACGAGCAGTACTTC.

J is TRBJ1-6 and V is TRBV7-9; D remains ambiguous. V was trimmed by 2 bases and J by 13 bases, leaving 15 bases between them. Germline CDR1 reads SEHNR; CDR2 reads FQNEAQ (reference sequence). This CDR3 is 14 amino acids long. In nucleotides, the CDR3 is TGTGCCAGCAGCTTAACGGGCTCCCCTACGCCCCTCCACTTT. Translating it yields CASSLTGSPTPLHF.

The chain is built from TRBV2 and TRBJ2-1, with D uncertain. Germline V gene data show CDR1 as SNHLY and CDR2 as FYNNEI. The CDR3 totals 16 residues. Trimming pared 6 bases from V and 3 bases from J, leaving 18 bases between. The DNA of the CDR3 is TGTGCCAGCAGGATGAGCGTCGAGGTAGGCTACAATGAGCAGTTCTTC. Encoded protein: CASRMSVEVGYNEQFF.

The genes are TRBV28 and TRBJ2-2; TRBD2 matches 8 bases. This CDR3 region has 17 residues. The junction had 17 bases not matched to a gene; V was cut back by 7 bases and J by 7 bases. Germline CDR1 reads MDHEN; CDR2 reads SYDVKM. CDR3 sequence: CASNTRTSKGEGGELFF. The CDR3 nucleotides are TGTGCCAGCAATACCAGGACTAGCAAGGGGGAGGGCGGGGAGCTGTTTTTT.

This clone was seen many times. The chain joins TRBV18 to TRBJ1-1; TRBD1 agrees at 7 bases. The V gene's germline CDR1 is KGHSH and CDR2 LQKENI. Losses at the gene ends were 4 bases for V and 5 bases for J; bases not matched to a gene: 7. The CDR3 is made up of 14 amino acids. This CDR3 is CASSLTGERTEAFF. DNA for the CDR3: TGTGCCAGCTCACTAACAGGGGAGCGAACTGAAGCTTTCTTT.

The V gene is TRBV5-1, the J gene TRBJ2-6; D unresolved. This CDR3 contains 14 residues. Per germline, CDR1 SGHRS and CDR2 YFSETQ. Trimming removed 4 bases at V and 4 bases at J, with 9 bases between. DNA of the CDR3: TGCGCCAGCAGCGGGATTACCGGGGCCAACGTCCTGACTTTC. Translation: CASSGITGANVLTF.

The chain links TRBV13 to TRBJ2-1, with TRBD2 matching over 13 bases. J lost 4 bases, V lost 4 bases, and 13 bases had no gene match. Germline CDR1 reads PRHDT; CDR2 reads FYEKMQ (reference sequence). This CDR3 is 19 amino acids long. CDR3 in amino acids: CASSYMTSGGPDYYNEQFF. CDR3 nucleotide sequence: TGTGCCAGCAGCTACATGACTAGCGGGGGGCCAGACTATTACAATGAGCAGTTCTTC.

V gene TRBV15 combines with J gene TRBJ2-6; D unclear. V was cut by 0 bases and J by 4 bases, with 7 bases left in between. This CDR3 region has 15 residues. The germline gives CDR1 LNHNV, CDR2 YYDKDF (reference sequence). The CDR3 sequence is CATSRDMAGANVLTF. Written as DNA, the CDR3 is TGTGCCACCAGCAGAGACATGGCCGGGGCCAACGTCCTGACTTTC.

The CDR3 DNA follows: TGTGCCAGCAGCCCCCAACGGACAGGGGGTGAAAAACTGTTTTTT. This translates into CASSPQRTGGEKLFF. V gene TRBV7-8 combines with J gene TRBJ1-4; 10 bases align to TRBD1. Trimming cost V 5 bases and J 7 bases; bases outside gene matches: 7. Germline V gives CDR1 SGHVS, CDR2 FQNEAQ. The CDR3 has 15 amino acids. The full variable domain, its missing parts supplied by reference TRBV7-8 and TRBJ1-4, is GAGVSQSPRYKVAKRGQDVALRCDPISGHVSLFWYQQALGQGPEFLTYFQNEAQLDKSGLPSDRFFAERPEGSVSTLKIQRTQQEDSAVYLCASSPQRTGGEKLFFGSGTQLSVL.

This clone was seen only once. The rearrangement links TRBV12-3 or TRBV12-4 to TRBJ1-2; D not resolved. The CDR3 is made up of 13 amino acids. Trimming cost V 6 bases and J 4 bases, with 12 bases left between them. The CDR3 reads CASRGSVGYGYTF. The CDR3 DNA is TGTGCCAGCAGGGGTTCCGTAGGCTATGGCTACACCTTC.

CDR3: CASSLTGGADEQYF. The CDR3 DNA follows: TGTGCCAGCAGTTTGACAGGGGGCGCGGACGAGCAGTACTTC. V usage is TRBV6-6 and J usage is TRBJ2-7; 10 bases agree with TRBD1. CDR1 and CDR2 from the germline V gene are MNHNY and SVGAGI (reference sequence). V lost 4 bases, J lost 5 bases, and 5 bases stayed unmatched. The CDR3 runs to 14 residues.

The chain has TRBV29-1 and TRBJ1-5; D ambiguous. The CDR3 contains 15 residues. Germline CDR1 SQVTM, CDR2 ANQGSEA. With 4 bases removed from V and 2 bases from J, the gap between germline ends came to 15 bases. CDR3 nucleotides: TGCAGCGTTGTGGACTCGGGCGGTGGCAATCAGCCCCAGCATTTT. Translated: CSVVDSGGGNQPQHF.

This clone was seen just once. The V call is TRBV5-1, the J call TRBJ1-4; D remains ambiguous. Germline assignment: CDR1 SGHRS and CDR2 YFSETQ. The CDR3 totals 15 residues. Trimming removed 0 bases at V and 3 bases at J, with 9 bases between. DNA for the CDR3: TGCGCCAGCAGCTTGGAGGCCGGGGCTAATGAAAAACTGTTTTTT. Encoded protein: CASSLEAGANEKLFF. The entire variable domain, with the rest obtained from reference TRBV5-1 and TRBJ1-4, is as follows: KAGVTQTPRYLIKTRGQQVTLSCSPISGHRSVSWYQQTPGQGLQFLFEYFSETQRNKGNFPGRFSGRQFSNSRSEMNVSTLELGDSALYLCASSLEAGANEKLFFGSGTQLSVL.

This CDR3 reads CASSEAGLGYTF. In DNA, the CDR3 is TGTGCCAGCAGTGAGGCCGGCTTGGGCTACACCTTC. J is TRBJ1-2 and V is TRBV6-1; D unclear. Trimming pared 3 bases from V and 8 bases from J, leaving 10 bases between. CDR3 length equals 12 residues. From germline, CDR1 is MNHNS and CDR2 SASEGT.

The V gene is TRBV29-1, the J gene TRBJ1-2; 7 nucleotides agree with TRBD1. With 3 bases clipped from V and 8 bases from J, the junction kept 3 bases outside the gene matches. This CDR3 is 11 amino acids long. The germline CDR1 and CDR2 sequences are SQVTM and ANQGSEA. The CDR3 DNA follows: TGCAGCGTTGATTCAGGGGGAGGCTACACCTTC. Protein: CSVDSGGGYTF.

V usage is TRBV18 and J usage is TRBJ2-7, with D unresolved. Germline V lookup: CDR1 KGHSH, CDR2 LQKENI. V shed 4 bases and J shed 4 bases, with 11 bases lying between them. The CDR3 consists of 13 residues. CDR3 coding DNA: TGTGCCAGCTCACTCACAAAAGATTACGAGCAGTACTTC. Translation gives CASSLTKDYEQYF.

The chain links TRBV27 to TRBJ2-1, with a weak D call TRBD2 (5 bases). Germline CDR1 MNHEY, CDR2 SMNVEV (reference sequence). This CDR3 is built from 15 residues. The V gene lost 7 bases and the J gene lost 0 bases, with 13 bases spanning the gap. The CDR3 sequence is CASIARASSYNEQFF. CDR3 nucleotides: TGTGCCAGCATAGCGCGGGCCAGCTCCTACAATGAGCAGTTCTTC.

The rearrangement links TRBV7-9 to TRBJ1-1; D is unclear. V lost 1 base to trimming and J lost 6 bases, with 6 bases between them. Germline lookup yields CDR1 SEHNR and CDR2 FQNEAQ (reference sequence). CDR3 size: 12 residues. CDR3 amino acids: CASSLDGPEAFF. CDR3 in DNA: TGTGCCAGCAGCTTAGACGGTCCTGAAGCTTTCTTT.

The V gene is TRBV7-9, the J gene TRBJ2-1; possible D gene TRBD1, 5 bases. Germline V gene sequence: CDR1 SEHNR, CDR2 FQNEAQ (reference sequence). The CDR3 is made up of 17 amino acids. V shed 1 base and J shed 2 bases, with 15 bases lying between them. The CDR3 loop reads CASSLGQRGGPYNEQFF. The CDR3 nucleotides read TGTGCCAGCAGCTTAGGTCAAAGGGGCGGACCCTACAATGAGCAGTTCTTC.

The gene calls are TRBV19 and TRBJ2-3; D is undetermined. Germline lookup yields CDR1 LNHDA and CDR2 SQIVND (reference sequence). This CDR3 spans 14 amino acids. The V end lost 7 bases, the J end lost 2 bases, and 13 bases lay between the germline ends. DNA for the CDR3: TGTGCCAGTAAGGGCTTCAGGCTCACAGATACGCAGTATTTT. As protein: CASKGFRLTDTQYF. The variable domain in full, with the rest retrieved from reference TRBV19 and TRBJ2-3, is DGGITQSPKYLFRKEGQNVTLSCEQNLNHDAMYWYRQDPGQGLRLIYYSQIVNDFQKGDIAEGYSVSREKKESFPLTVTSAQKNPTAFYLCASKGFRLTDTQYFGPGTRLTVL.

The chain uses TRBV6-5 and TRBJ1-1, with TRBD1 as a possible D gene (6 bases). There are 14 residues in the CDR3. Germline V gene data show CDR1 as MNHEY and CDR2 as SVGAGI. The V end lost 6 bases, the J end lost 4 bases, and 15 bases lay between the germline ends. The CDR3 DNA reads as TGTGCCAGCAGGCCATTTACAGGGATCACTGAAGCTTTCTTT. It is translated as CASRPFTGITEAFF.

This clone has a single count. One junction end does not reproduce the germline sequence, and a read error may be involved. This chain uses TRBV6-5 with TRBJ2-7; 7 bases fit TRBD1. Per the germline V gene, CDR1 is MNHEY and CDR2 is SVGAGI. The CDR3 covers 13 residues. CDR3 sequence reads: CASSYSRQGAAAF. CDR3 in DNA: TGTGCCAGCAGTTACTCAAGACAGGGAGCAGCGGCCTTC.

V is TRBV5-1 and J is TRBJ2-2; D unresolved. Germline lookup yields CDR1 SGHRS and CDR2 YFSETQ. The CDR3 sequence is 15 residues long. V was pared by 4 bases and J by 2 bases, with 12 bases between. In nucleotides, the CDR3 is TGCGCCAGCAGCCCCAGCCCCGTAAACACCGGGGAGCTGTTTTTT. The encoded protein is CASSPSPVNTGELFF.

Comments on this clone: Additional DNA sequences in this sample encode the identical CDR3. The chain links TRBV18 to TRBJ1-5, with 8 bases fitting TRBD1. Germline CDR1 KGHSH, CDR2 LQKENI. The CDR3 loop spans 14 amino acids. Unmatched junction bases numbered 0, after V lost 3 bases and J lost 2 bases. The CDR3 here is CASSPTGGNQPQHF. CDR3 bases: TGTGCCAGCTCACCGACAGGGGGCAATCAGCCCCAGCATTTT. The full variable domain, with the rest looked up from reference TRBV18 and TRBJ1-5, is NAGVMQNPRHLVRRRGQEARLRCSPMKGHSHVYWYRQLPEEGLKFMVYLQKENIIDESGMPKERFSAEFPKEGPSILRIQQVVRGDSAAYFCASSPTGGNQPQHFGDGTRLSIL.